The TCR beta chain under discussion was sequenced for a study of post-analysis software for immune sequencing data (dated by TCRdb to about 2015). Describing the broader study: Relapsing-remitting, secondary progressive and progressive-relapsing multiple sclerosis were recorded as disease courses, and subtype annotation was lacking for some patients. A subset of samples was prepared in parallel using single-end sample barcoding, then pooled and co-amplified after Illumina adapter ligation. The multiple sclerosis patient repertoires were compared with around ten previously published healthy control repertoires from donors aged about 6 to 28 years. Overall results and qualifications from the work: Direct clustering with F measure showed strong co-clustering of samples prepared in the same batch, prompting a batch-effect correction. The multiple sclerosis patient group was slightly younger than the control group. A few TRBV segments, including TRBV5-6, TRBV5-1 and TRBV20-1, were significantly more frequent in patients than controls. Significantly lower normalized Chao1 diversity was found in multiple sclerosis patients than in controls, suggesting substantial peripheral T-cell clonal expansion.

V is cut back by 4 bases and J by 4 bases, with 17 bases in the junction unmatched. Its CDR3 holds 20 amino acids, cysteine through phenylalanine. The kept DNA is CDR3 alone, 60 bases in frame from the first base. CDR1 and CDR2 are read off the germline V gene as SGHTA and FQGTGA. To demonstrate the VDJtools post-analysis software, TCR beta repertoires were profiled from the peripheral blood of about 13 young patients with multiple sclerosis. Multiple sclerosis patients were children and adolescents aged 6 to 15 years. Libraries were prepared through PCR. Instrument used: Illumina HiSeq 2500. To reduce PCR and sequencing biases, unique molecular identifiers were incorporated into the TCR beta cDNA libraries. Roughly 0.5 million cDNA molecules were obtained per 1 to 10 million input T cells, so each molecule approximated one T cell. The patient libraries were prepared and sequenced using the same protocol as the earlier healthy control dataset. Samples belonging to the same batch were prepared together, multiplexed and sequenced on a shared HiSeq lane. In the paper's pipeline: Raw barcoded reads were processed with MIGEC, and single-read molecular identifier groups were discarded before consensus assembly and CDR3 extraction. Clonotype tables were post-analysed with VDJtools, normalizing diversity by down-sampling all datasets to the smallest sample size. In repertoire overlap clustering, CDR3 amino acid sequences, but not nucleotide sequences, were matched to correct batch-related cross-sample contamination. The public reads were reprocessed in TCRdb via fastp at Q25 and MiXCR, keeping in-frame beta chains. CDR3 protein sequences are deduplicated, and each keeps its most common genes and DNA. These V and J calls rely on TCRdb rather than the paper's analysis. The sample records 750,000 to 900,000 distinct CDR3 sequences, 35% to 55% of which are singletons. Around 4.7% of the sample rests with the top ten.

Details on this clonotype: The antigen this receptor binds is unknown. Nothing much larger sits one base from this clone, and base qualities are not available.

The sequencing sample was made of blood. The source is a girl under 18 with multiple sclerosis. The chain is encoded by TRBV7-3 joined to TRBJ2-1; TRBD2 agrees with 12 junctional bases. The CDR3 reads CASSSGRKTSGSSEYNEQFF. The nucleotide sequence reads TGTGCCAGCAGCTCTGGACGGAAGACTAGCGGGAGCTCTGAATACAATGAGCAGTTCTTC.